Listed below are T cell receptor beta chains from one sample, sequenced in a study of cytomegalovirus exposure and HLA in healthy donors. Profiled with immunoSEQ multiplex PCR; TCRdb holds only in-frame clones, not every one. This table lists under 200,000 clones. The sample comprised PBMCs. Source of these receptors: a man younger than 40 in good health and CMV-seronegative. CDR3s include the opening cysteine and the closing phenylalanine or tryptophan. The D gene is left open where the match is weak.

TRBD1	TRBV10-3	TRBJ2-1	TGTGCCGCCAACCGGGGACAGGGATCAAATGAGCAGTTCTTC	CAANRGQGSNEQFF
.	TRBV2	TRBJ1-1	TGTGCCATCCTACGGGGGAGCACTGAAGCTTTCTTT	CAILRGSTEAFF
.	TRBV5-8	TRBJ2-7	TGTGCCAGCAGCTTGATGCTGACAGGCGTCTACGAGCAGTACTTC	CASSLMLTGVYEQYF
TRBD2	TRBV7-6	TRBJ2-7	TGTGCCAGCAGCGCCCATACTAGCGGGAGGGCGAGCTCCTACGAGCAGTACTTC	CASSAHTSGRASSYEQYF
.	TRBV2	TRBJ1-2	TGTGCCAGCAGCGCGCTCCCGGGACGCGGGGAAGGTGGCTACACCTTC	CASSALPGRGEGGYTF
.	TRBV30	TRBJ1-5	TGTGCCTGGAGTGTAGGGGGTGGGGATCAGCCTCAGCATTTT	CAWSVGGGDQPQHF
TRBD2	TRBV18	TRBJ2-7	TGTGCCAGCTCACCACCACGTTCTAGCGGGCTACCTGGGGCCCACGAGCAGTACTTC	CASSPPRSSGLPGAHEQYF
.	TRBV5-1	TRBJ2-1	TGCGCCAGCAGCTTGGGGCTGGGCGGGCCAGTCGATGAGCAGTTCTTC	CASSLGLGGPVDEQFF
TRBD1	TRBV30	TRBJ2-5	TGTGCCTGGAGTGTAAACAGGGGGGTGGAGGAGCAGTACTTC	CAWSVNRGVEEQYF
.	TRBV6-1	TRBJ2-2	TGTGCCAGCAGTCCCGTGGGAGTACGGACCGGGGAGCTGTTTTTT	CASSPVGVRTGELFF
.	TRBV5-1	TRBJ2-3	TGCGCCAGCAGCCCGGCGGGACAGACCACAGATACGCAGTATTTT	CASSPAGQTTDTQYF
.	TRBV6-5	TRBJ1-2	TGTGCCAGCAGTTGGGGGAGGGGTTATGGCTACACCTTC	CASSWGRGYGYTF
TRBD1	TRBV19	TRBJ1-4	TGTGCCAGTAGTACCGGGACAGGGGCCGAAAAACTGTTTTTT	CASSTGTGAEKLFF
.	TRBV5-1	TRBJ1-3	TGCGCCAGCAGCTTGGTCTCGGACAGCTCTGGAAACACCATATATTTT	CASSLVSDSSGNTIYF
.	TRBV25-1	TRBJ2-5	TGTGCCAGCACCTTTCTAGGCAGGGGGGTACAAGAGACCCAGTACTTC	CASTFLGRGVQETQYF
.	TRBV7-6	TRBJ1-3	TGTGCCAGCAGCTTAGTGGGGAGTTCCCTCTCTGGAAACACCATATATTTT	CASSLVGSSLSGNTIYF
.	TRBV13	TRBJ2-5	TGTGCCAGCAGCCGTTATCAAGAGACCCAGTACTTC	CASSRYQETQYF
TRBD1	TRBV19	TRBJ1-2	TGTGCCAGTAGTATCTACGGGACAGGGGGCAGTGGCTACACCTTC	CASSIYGTGGSGYTF
TRBD1	TRBV7-9	TRBJ1-2	TGTGCCAGCAGGACAGGGTTGGAGGGCTACACCTTC	CASRTGLEGYTF
.	TRBV19	TRBJ2-7	TGTGCCAGTAGTGATGGGCCGGGGTTCTCCTACGAGCAGTACTTC	CASSDGPGFSYEQYF
TRBD2	TRBV18	TRBJ2-7	TGTGCCAGCTCACCACCCGAGCGGGGCTACGAGCAGTACTTC	CASSPPERGYEQYF
TRBD2	TRBV10-2	TRBJ2-1	TGCGCCAGCAGTGACGTAACTAGCGGGAGTAATGAGCAGTTCTTC	CASSDVTSGSNEQFF
.	TRBV5-4	TRBJ2-7	TGTGCCAGCAGCTTGGCGTGGGGGGGCTCCGAGCAGTACTTC	CASSLAWGGSEQYF
TRBD2	TRBV9	TRBJ2-7	TGTGCCAGCAGCGTAGGGGGAGGGGCGACCTCCTACGAGCAGTACTTC	CASSVGGGATSYEQYF
.	TRBV7-8	TRBJ1-3	TGTGCCAGCAGCTTACCCAGTGGAAACACCATATATTTT	CASSLPSGNTIYF
.	TRBV15	TRBJ1-4	TGTGCCACCTCATCTGCGAGGGCTAATGAAAAACTGTTTTTT	CATSSARANEKLFF
.	TRBV11-2	TRBJ1-1	TGTGCCAGCAGCATAATAACGGGGGGGGCTGAAGCTTTCTTT	CASSIITGGAEAFF
.	TRBV6-5	TRBJ1-3	TGTGCCAGCAGCCGGACAGTGTTAGGACCGAACACCATATATTTT	CASSRTVLGPNTIYF
.	TRBV5-1	TRBJ2-7	TGCGCCAGCAGCTTGGCCGGGACAGAGCAGTACTTC	CASSLAGTEQYF
.	TRBV5-5	TRBJ1-4	TGTGCCAGCAGCTTGGCCGTAAGGGGGGGCAATGAAAAACTGTTTTTT	CASSLAVRGGNEKLFF
.	TRBV2	TRBJ2-3	TGTGCCAGCAGTGAGGGCAGGGACACAGATACGCAGTATTTT	CASSEGRDTDTQYF
TRBD1	TRBV30	TRBJ1-5	TGTGCCTGGAGCCTGACAGGGGGCAATCAGCCCCAGCATTTT	CAWSLTGGNQPQHF
.	TRBV9	TRBJ2-1	TGTGCCAGCAGCGTAGGGGGAGGCGAGCAGTTCTTC	CASSVGGGEQFF
TRBD1	TRBV2	TRBJ1-6	TGTGCCAGCCCTAAAACCGGACCAGGGGGTAATTCACCCCTCCACTTT	CASPKTGPGGNSPLHF
.	TRBV7-2	TRBJ2-2	TGTGCCAGCAGCCCCCGCGCGCTCTACACCGGGGAGCTGTTTTTT	CASSPRALYTGELFF
TRBD2	TRBV5-4	TRBJ2-7	TGTGCCAGCAGTCCCGGACTAGCGGCCGAGCAGTACTTC	CASSPGLAAEQYF
.	TRBV27	TRBJ1-3	TGTGCCAGCAGAGGAGGGTCTGGCGGATACTCTGGAAACACCATATATTTT	CASRGGSGGYSGNTIYF
.	TRBV2	TRBJ2-1	TGTGCCAGCACCCGTATCGGGAATGAGCAGTTCTTC	CASTRIGNEQFF
TRBD1	TRBV5-4	TRBJ2-1	TGTGCCAGCAGACCCCCCCAGGGGGTAGGGTACAATGAGCAGTTCTTC	CASRPPQGVGYNEQFF
.	TRBV4-2	TRBJ2-1	TGTGCCAGCAGCCAGAGAAGCGGTTACAATGAGCAGTTCTTC	CASSQRSGYNEQFF
TRBD1	TRBV7-9	TRBJ1-5	TGTGCCAGCAGCTGGGAACTACAGGGGGATCAGCCCCAGCATTTT	CASSWELQGDQPQHF